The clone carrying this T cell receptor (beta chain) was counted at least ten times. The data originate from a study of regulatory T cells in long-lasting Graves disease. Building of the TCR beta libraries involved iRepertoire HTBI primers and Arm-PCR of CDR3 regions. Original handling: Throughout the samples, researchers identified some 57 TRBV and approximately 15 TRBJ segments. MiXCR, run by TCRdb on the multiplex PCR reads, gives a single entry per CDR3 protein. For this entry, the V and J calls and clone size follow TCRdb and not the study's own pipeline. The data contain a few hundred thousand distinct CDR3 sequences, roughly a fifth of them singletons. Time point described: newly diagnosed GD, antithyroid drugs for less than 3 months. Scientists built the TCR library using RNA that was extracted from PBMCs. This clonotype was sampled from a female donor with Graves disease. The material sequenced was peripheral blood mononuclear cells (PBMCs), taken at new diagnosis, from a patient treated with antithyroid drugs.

The CDR3 reads CASSLKGQGAGTEAFF. CDR3 coding DNA: TGTGCCAGCAGCTTAAAGGGACAGGGGGCGGGCACTGAAGCTTTCTTT. This sequence joins TRBV7-3 and TRBJ1-1; 12 bases are shared with TRBD1. The germline V gene encodes CDR1 SGHTA and CDR2 FQGTGA. CDR3 length: 16 amino acids. The J segment lost 4 bases and the V segment lost 1 base, leaving 4 bases of the junction unmatched.